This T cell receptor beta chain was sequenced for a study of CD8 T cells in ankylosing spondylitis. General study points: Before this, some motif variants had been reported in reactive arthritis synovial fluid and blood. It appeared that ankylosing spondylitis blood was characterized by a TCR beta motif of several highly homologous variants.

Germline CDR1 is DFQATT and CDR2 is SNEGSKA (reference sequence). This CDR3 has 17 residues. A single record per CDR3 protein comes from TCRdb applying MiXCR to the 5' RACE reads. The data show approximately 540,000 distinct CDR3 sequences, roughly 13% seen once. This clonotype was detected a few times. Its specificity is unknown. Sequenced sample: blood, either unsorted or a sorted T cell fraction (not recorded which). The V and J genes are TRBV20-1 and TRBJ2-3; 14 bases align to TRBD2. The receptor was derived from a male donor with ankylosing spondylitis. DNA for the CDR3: TGCGCCCGAGCCACCGGGACTAGCGGGAGAGGCGCAGATACGCAGTATTTT. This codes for CARATGTSGRGADTQYF.